The 9 T cell receptor beta chains below come from one sample, sequenced in a study of blood T cell repertoires in COVID-19. TCRdb keeps only in-frame clones here, not all; method: immunoSEQ multiplex PCR. This sample has 90,000 to 130,000 clones, with about 80% found just once. Sequencing was carried out using peripheral blood. These receptors all come from a woman older than 75 with acute or convalescent COVID-19.

J is TRBJ2-2 and V is TRBV4-2; the D gene is possibly TRBD1 (5 bases). V gave up 0 bases and J gave up 10 bases, with 21 bases separating them. CDR3 size: 17 residues. CDR1 and CDR2 (germline): LGHNA, YNFKEQ. The CDR3 loop is CASSQDHLAGNPEELFF. As DNA, the CDR3 is TGTGCCAGCAGCCAAGATCATCTTGCAGGGAATCCGGAGGAGCTGTTTTTT.

The chain links TRBV6-2 or TRBV6-3 to TRBJ2-1; 8 bases align to TRBD1. V dropped 0 bases and J dropped 0; count of bases not matched to a gene: 7. The germline V gene encodes CDR1 MNHEY and CDR2 SVGEGT. CDR3 length: 18 residues. The CDR3 reads CASSYSRDRPSSYNEQFF. In DNA form, the CDR3 reads TGTGCCAGCAGTTACTCCCGGGACAGGCCTAGCTCCTACAATGAGCAGTTCTTC.

This clone was counted a few times. The chain couples TRBV10-2 to TRBJ1-5; TRBD1 matches at 12 bases. Germline V gene sequence: CDR1 WSHSY, CDR2 SAAADI. Losses at the gene ends were 3 bases for V and 2 bases for J; bases not matched to a gene: 11. The CDR3 loop spans 19 amino acids. Here the CDR3 reads CASSDRDRGRRRGNQPQHF. CDR3 nucleotides: TGCGCCAGCAGTGATCGGGACAGGGGGCGGAGAAGGGGCAATCAGCCCCAGCATTTT.

V usage is TRBV7-8 and J usage is TRBJ2-7; D gene uncertain. Trimming pared 1 base from V and 2 bases from J, leaving 12 bases between. The CDR3 totals 15 residues. The V gene's germline CDR1 is SGHVS and CDR2 FQNEAQ. CDR3 nucleotide sequence: TGTGCCAGCAGCTTAGGTTCTTCAGGCCCCTACGAGCAGTACTTC. As protein: CASSLGSSGPYEQYF.

The chain is built from TRBV7-3 and TRBJ2-2; 9 bases are shared with TRBD1. CDR1 is SGHTA, CDR2 FQGTGA, per germline. The J segment lost 3 bases and the V segment lost 6 bases, leaving 5 bases of the junction unmatched. The CDR3 sequence is 15 residues long. This chain's CDR3 is CASRSGTGHTGELFF. The DNA of the CDR3 is TGTGCCAGCAGATCCGGGACAGGGCACACCGGGGAGCTGTTTTTT.

This clone was seen just once. V and J are TRBV6-2 or TRBV6-3 and TRBJ2-2; no clear D gene. Germline V CDR1 and CDR2: MNHEY, SVGEGT. V was shortened by 0 bases and J by 6 bases, with 5 bases between the two germline ends. This CDR3 has 13 residues. In DNA, the CDR3 is TGTGCCAGCAGTTACTCCACGGCCGGGGAGCTGTTTTTT. Amino acids: CASSYSTAGELFF.

Here the CDR3 reads CASLSSGGTEAFF. CDR3 DNA sequence: TGTGCCAGCTTATCCTCGGGGGGGACTGAAGCTTTCTTT. V gene TRBV12-3 or TRBV12-4 combines with J gene TRBJ1-1; tentative D call: TRBD1 (5 bases). Trimming took off 8 bases at V and 5 bases at J, with 15 bases between the two ends. CDR3 length equals 13 residues.

This clone has just a few counts. The rearrangement joins TRBV7-8 to TRBJ2-7, with 7 bases identical to TRBD1. The CDR3 runs to 12 residues. V shed 3 bases and J 7 bases; nucleotides not matched to a gene: 3. Germline CDR1 is SGHVS and CDR2 is FQNEAQ. This chain's CDR3 is CASSFTDREQYF. The CDR3 DNA sequence: TGTGCCAGCAGCTTCACGGACAGGGAGCAGTACTTC.

The V and J genes are TRBV19 and TRBJ1-5; possible D gene TRBD1, 5 bases. CDR1 is LNHDA, CDR2 SQIVND, per germline (reference sequence). This CDR3 is built from 15 residues. Trimming cost V 3 bases and J 0 bases, with 9 bases left between them. DNA of the CDR3: TGTGCCAGTAGTATTAGGGGTACTAGCAATCAGCCCCAGCATTTT. Residues: CASSIRGTSNQPQHF. The whole variable domain, remainder taken from reference TRBV19 and TRBJ1-5, is DGGITQSPKYLFRKEGQNVTLSCEQNLNHDAMYWYRQDPGQGLRLIYYSQIVNDFQKGDIAEGYSVSREKKESFPLTVTSAQKNPTAFYLCASSIRGTSNQPQHFGDGTRLSIL.